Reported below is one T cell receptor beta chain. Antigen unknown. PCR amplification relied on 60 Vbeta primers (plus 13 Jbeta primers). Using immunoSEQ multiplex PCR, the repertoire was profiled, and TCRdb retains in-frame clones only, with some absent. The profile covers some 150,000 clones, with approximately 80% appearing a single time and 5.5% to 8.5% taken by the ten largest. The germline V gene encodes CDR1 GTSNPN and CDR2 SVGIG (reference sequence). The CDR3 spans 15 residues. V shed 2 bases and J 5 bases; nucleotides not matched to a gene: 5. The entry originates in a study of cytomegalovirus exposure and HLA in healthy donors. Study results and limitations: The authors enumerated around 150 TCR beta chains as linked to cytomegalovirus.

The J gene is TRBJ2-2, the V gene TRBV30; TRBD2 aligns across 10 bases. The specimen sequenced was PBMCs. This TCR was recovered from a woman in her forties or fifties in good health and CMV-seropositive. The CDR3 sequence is CAWSSAGGGTGELFF. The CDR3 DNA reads TGTGCCTGGAGTTCAGCGGGGGGGGGAACCGGGGAGCTGTTTTTT.